The 10 T cell receptor beta chains given below trace back to one sample, sequenced in a study of cytomegalovirus exposure and HLA in healthy donors. A multiplex PCR was run with 60 Vbeta primers and 13 Jbeta primers. The protocol was immunoSEQ multiplex PCR, while the TCRdb copy is restricted to in-frame clones and leaves out a portion. Among roughly 100,000 clones listed, under 85% were seen once. Sequences were obtained from PBMCs. Source of these receptors: a woman in her thirties or forties in good health and CMV-seronegative.

The chain joins TRBV15 to TRBJ1-4, with 7 bases aligning to TRBD1. The CDR3 is 14 residues long. Germline-derived CDR1 and CDR2 are LNHNV and YYDKDF (reference sequence). J was trimmed by 5 bases and V by 3 bases; bases with no gene match: 3. In DNA, the CDR3 is TGTGCCACCAGCAGGGGCAGGGGGAATGAAAAACTGTTTTTT. Translating gives CATSRGRGNEKLFF.

The V call is TRBV5-5, the J call TRBJ2-7; 7 nucleotides agree with TRBD1. In germline, CDR1 is SGHKS, CDR2 YYEKEE (reference sequence). The CDR3 is 14 residues long. V was pared by 4 bases and J by 3 bases, with 7 bases of the junction left unmatched. The CDR3 is CASSGTVINYEQYF. CDR3 in DNA: TGTGCCAGCAGCGGGACAGTCATTAACTACGAGCAGTACTTC.

This clone was seen a few times. The chain uses TRBV4-3 and TRBJ1-4; TRBD1 is a possible D gene (6 bases). V gave up 5 bases and J gave up 13 bases, with 23 bases separating them. Per the germline V gene, CDR1 is LGHNA and CDR2 is YSLEER. The CDR3 loop spans 15 amino acids. The CDR3: CASSKLYREGRPLFF. Here the CDR3 DNA reads TGCGCCAGCAGCAAACTCTACAGGGAGGGGAGGCCACTGTTTTTT.

The gene calls are TRBV9 and TRBJ1-3, with 7 bases fitting TRBD1. Germline V gene data show CDR1 as SGDLS and CDR2 as YYNGEE. This CDR3 has 15 amino acids. With 3 bases clipped from V and 0 bases from J, the junction kept 3 bases outside the gene matches. This chain's CDR3 is CASSAHRGSGNTIYF. CDR3 bases: TGTGCCAGCAGCGCTCACAGGGGCTCTGGAAACACCATATATTTT.

The chain joins TRBV28 to TRBJ1-2, with unresolved D. The CDR3 runs 12 residues. V lost 3 bases, J lost 8 bases, and 10 bases lay in between. CDR1 is MDHEN and CDR2 is SYDVKM in the germline V gene. The CDR3 nucleotides read TGTGCCAGCAGTTTTATGGCGCGGGGCTACACCTTC. Its translation is CASSFMARGYTF.

The CDR3 protein is CASSLKLAGDLETQYF. DNA of the CDR3: TGTGCCAGCAGCTTAAAGTTAGCGGGAGATCTAGAGACCCAGTACTTC. V and J are TRBV7-8 and TRBJ2-5; 9 bases fit TRBD2. Germline V lookup: CDR1 SGHVS, CDR2 FQNEAQ. V dropped 2 bases and J dropped 4; count of bases not matched to a gene: 8. The CDR3 runs to 16 residues.

The J gene is TRBJ1-4, the V gene TRBV28; D unresolved. Trimming shortened V by 2 bases and J by 2 bases, and 9 bases separated the two germline ends. Germline V gene data show CDR1 as MDHEN and CDR2 as SYDVKM. The CDR3 runs to 15 residues. The CDR3 loop reads CASSLSQVTNEKLFF. The CDR3 DNA reads TGTGCCAGCAGTTTAAGCCAGGTGACTAATGAAAAACTGTTTTTT.

This clone showed up just a few times. The V gene is TRBV6-5, the J gene TRBJ1-5; 10 bases are a match to TRBD1. This CDR3 spans 14 amino acids. V shed 7 bases, J shed 7 bases, and the junction held 7 bases outside the gene matches. Germline V gene sequence: CDR1 MNHEY, CDR2 SVGAGI. The CDR3 region is CASKDRGRDQPQHF. DNA of the CDR3: TGTGCCAGCAAGGACAGGGGGAGAGACCAGCCCCAGCATTTT.

The CDR3 here is CASSGGLAEETQYF. CDR3 bases: TGTGCCAGCAGCGGGGGACTAGCGGAAGAGACCCAGTACTTC. This chain connects TRBV13 to TRBJ2-5; 11 bases fit TRBD2. The CDR3 extends over 14 amino acids. Looked up from germline, CDR1 is PRHDT and CDR2 is FYEKMQ (reference sequence). The ends lost 5 bases at V and 3 bases at J; junction bases unmatched: 2.

The CDR3 protein is CASSLGPGASTDTQYF. The CDR3 DNA sequence: TGTGCCAGCAGCTTGGGGCCGGGAGCCAGCACAGATACGCAGTATTTT. The rearrangement links TRBV5-5 to TRBJ2-3, with a possible D match to TRBD2 (6 bases). Germline V gives CDR1 SGHKS, CDR2 YYEKEE (reference sequence). CDR3 size: 16 residues. The V gene lost 0 bases and the J gene lost 0 bases, with 11 bases spanning the gap. The whole variable domain, filled in from reference TRBV5-5 and TRBJ2-3, reads DAGVTQSPTHLIKTRGQQVTLRCSPISGHKSVSWYQQVLGQGPQFIFQYYEKEERGRGNFPDRFSARQFPNYSSELNVNALLLGDSALYLCASSLGPGASTDTQYFGPGTRLTVL.